This entry lists 25 T cell receptor beta chains sequenced from one sample in a study of cytomegalovirus exposure and HLA in healthy donors. Clones were read by immunoSEQ multiplex PCR, and TCRdb kept only the in-frame ones, dropping some. The top ten hold 6% to 9% of the sample, which has 150,000 to 200,000 clones, more than 80% seen once. Sequencing was performed on PBMCs. The receptors here all came from a man younger than 30 in good health and CMV-seropositive.

V and J are TRBV20-1 and TRBJ2-7; D remains ambiguous. Germline V gene data show CDR1 as DFQATT and CDR2 as SNEGSKA (reference sequence). Trimming took off 6 bases at V and 0 bases at J, with 6 bases between the two ends. This CDR3 is 11 amino acids long. The CDR3: CSAPDSYEQYF. As DNA, the CDR3 is TGCAGTGCCCCAGACTCCTACGAGCAGTACTTC.

V and J are TRBV5-4 and TRBJ2-2; 7 positions match TRBD2. The CDR3 totals 16 residues. J gave up 4 bases and V 2 bases, and 8 bases lay outside the gene matches. Germline V gene data show CDR1 as SGHNT and CDR2 as YYREEE (reference sequence). CDR3 sequence: CASSFGGSLGTGELFF. The CDR3 DNA sequence: TGTGCCAGCAGCTTTGGCGGGAGCTTGGGCACCGGGGAGCTGTTTTTT. Combining the CDR3 with reference TRBV5-4 and TRBJ2-2 gives the whole variable domain ETGVTQSPTHLIKTRGQQVTLRCSSQSGHNTVSWYQQALGQGPQFIFQYYREEENGRGNFPPRFSGLQFPNYSSELNVNALELDDSALYLCASSFGGSLGTGELFFGEGSRLTVL.

In this sample, this clone turned up once. The chain combines TRBV4-2 with TRBJ2-5; no clear D. The CDR3 length is 16 residues. CDR1 is LGHNA and CDR2 is YNFKEQ in the germline V gene. Trimming pared 1 base from V and 0 bases from J, leaving 12 bases between. CDR3 residues: CASSQGSSIYQETQYF. CDR3 DNA sequence: TGTGCCAGCAGCCAAGGCTCCAGTATCTACCAAGAGACCCAGTACTTC.

The J gene is TRBJ1-2, the V gene TRBV7-9; D possibly corresponds to TRBD1 (5 bases). Per germline, CDR1 SEHNR and CDR2 FQNEAQ (reference sequence). V lost 5 bases to trimming and J lost 7 bases, with 23 bases between them. The CDR3 extends over 16 amino acids. The CDR3 sequence: CASSPREGRRGGGYTF. CDR3 sequence (DNA): TGTGCCAGCAGCCCACGGGAGGGGCGCCGGGGAGGTGGCTACACCTTC.

The chain employs TRBV14 and TRBJ2-7; 7 bases align to TRBD2. Trimming cost V 8 bases and J 4 bases; bases outside gene matches: 8. Germline loops: CDR1 SGHDN, CDR2 FVKESK. This CDR3 contains 13 residues. CDR3: CASHQGGYYEQYF. The CDR3 coding sequence is TGTGCCAGCCATCAGGGAGGGTATTACGAGCAGTACTTC.

The rearrangement uses TRBV2 and TRBJ1-2; tentative D call: TRBD1 (6 bases). Germline V CDR1 and CDR2: SNHLY, FYNNEI. V was pared by 5 bases and J by 0 bases, with 10 bases between. This CDR3 has 14 amino acids. The CDR3 DNA reads as TGTGCCAGCAGTCGGACAGCATCTAACTATGGCTACACCTTC. Protein sequence: CASSRTASNYGYTF.

The chain recombines TRBV9 with TRBJ1-1, with D maybe TRBD1 (6 bases). The length of the CDR3 is 15 residues. Germline V lookup: CDR1 SGDLS, CDR2 YYNGEE. V was pared by 0 bases and J by 1 base, with 10 bases between. The CDR3 sequence is CASSVAGGANTEAFF. DNA of the CDR3: TGTGCCAGCAGCGTAGCTGGGGGCGCGAACACTGAAGCTTTCTTT.

This chain joins TRBV2 and TRBJ2-5; 14 positions match TRBD2. Trimming removed 1 base from V and 4 bases from J; junction bases left unmatched: 2. This CDR3 contains 16 residues. The germline CDR1 and CDR2 sequences are SNHLY and FYNNEI. The CDR3 reads CASSEGGLAGVETQYF. The CDR3 DNA follows: TGTGCCAGCAGTGAAGGGGGACTAGCGGGGGTAGAGACCCAGTACTTC.

This rearrangement joins TRBV5-4 to TRBJ1-2, with TRBD1 matching 9 bases. This CDR3 comprises 14 residues. V lost 4 bases to trimming and J lost 7 bases; unmatched junction nucleotides: 8. The germline gives CDR1 SGHNT, CDR2 YYREEE (reference sequence). This chain's CDR3 is CASSVTGGRSGYTF. For the CDR3, the DNA is TGTGCCAGCAGCGTCACAGGGGGCAGGTCTGGCTACACCTTC.

The chain combines TRBV5-1 with TRBJ2-3; tentatively, D is TRBD2 (7 bases). The CDR3 is 14 amino acids. The V end was cut by 4 bases, the J end by 7 bases, with 16 bases between. Per the germline V gene, CDR1 is SGHRS and CDR2 is YFSETQ. CDR3 coding DNA: TGCGCCAGCAGCCCTAATTCGGGGGGCTATACGCAGTATTTT. The encoded protein is CASSPNSGGYTQYF.

V gene TRBV27 combines with J gene TRBJ1-5, with no clear D. V lost 5 bases and J lost 7, with 18 bases in between. This CDR3 comprises 15 residues. In germline, CDR1 is MNHEY, CDR2 SMNVEV (reference sequence). The CDR3 reads CASSRAGGVSQPQHF. In DNA form, the CDR3 reads TGTGCCAGCAGTCGAGCGGGCGGGGTAAGCCAGCCCCAGCATTTT.

The gene calls are TRBV6-6 and TRBJ1-5, with 7 nucleotides matching TRBD1. The J segment lost 3 bases and the V segment lost 2 bases, leaving 7 bases of the junction unmatched. This CDR3 region has 16 residues. Per the germline V gene, CDR1 is MNHNY and CDR2 is SVGAGI (reference sequence). CDR3 region: CASSYGRGRDNQPQHF. The CDR3 DNA follows: TGTGCCAGCAGTTACGGTAGGGGGCGGGACAATCAGCCCCAGCATTTT.

This clone was seen a single time. This rearrangement joins TRBV2 to TRBJ2-7; the match to TRBD1 covers 10 bases. The trim removed 7 bases at V and 5 bases at J, leaving 5 bases unmatched. CDR1 is SNHLY and CDR2 is FYNNEI in the germline V gene. The CDR3 sequence is 13 residues long. The CDR3 region has the DNA TGTGCCAGCAACGACAGGGGGCCAAACGAGCAGTACTTC. It translates to CASNDRGPNEQYF.

The V gene is TRBV7-2, the J gene TRBJ2-3; 11 bases map to TRBD2. The CDR3 runs 15 residues. The junction had 4 bases not matched to a gene; V was cut back by 3 bases and J by 5 bases. Germline loops: CDR1 SGHTA, CDR2 FQGNSA. Here the CDR3 DNA reads TGTGCCAGCAGCTTCTATAGCGGGAGGGAAGATACGCAGTATTTT. This sequence encodes CASSFYSGREDTQYF.

This sequence joins TRBV13 and TRBJ2-5; D call uncertain. Trimming left V 8 bases short and J 5 bases short, with 12 bases between. Germline assignment: CDR1 PRHDT and CDR2 FYEKMQ (reference sequence). The CDR3 is made up of 12 amino acids. CDR3 residues: CASSRGDETQYF. CDR3 DNA sequence: TGTGCCAGCTCACGAGGCGACGAGACCCAGTACTTC.

The CDR3 spells CASKRMGEQFF. The CDR3 DNA reads as TGTGCCAGCAAGCGTATGGGTGAGCAGTTCTTC. The chain has TRBV6-5 and TRBJ2-1; no reliable D call. This CDR3 spans 11 amino acids. Germline V lookup: CDR1 MNHEY, CDR2 SVGAGI. Trimming pared 7 bases from V and 9 bases from J, leaving 10 bases between.

The chain carries TRBV5-1 and TRBJ2-1; the match to TRBD2 covers 13 bases. Trimming cost V 2 bases and J 8 bases; bases outside gene matches: 1. There are 14 residues in the CDR3. In germline, CDR1 is SGHRS, CDR2 YFSETQ. CDR3 loop: CASSFGLAGDEQFF. In DNA, the CDR3 is TGCGCCAGCAGCTTCGGACTAGCGGGAGATGAGCAGTTCTTC.

This clone was counted between two and nine times. The V gene is TRBV11-2, the J gene TRBJ1-2; possible D gene TRBD1, 6 bases. The V gene's germline CDR1 is SGHAT and CDR2 FQNNGV. CDR3 length equals 15 residues. Trimming removed 4 bases at V and 5 bases at J, with 17 bases between. The CDR3 nucleotides read TGTGCCAGCAGCTCCCTGGACAGTATCACTTATGGCTACACCTTC. The encoded protein is CASSSLDSITYGYTF.

As regards this clone: Other DNA sequences in this specimen translate into the identical CDR3. V is TRBV28 and J is TRBJ2-7; D not certain. Germline V gene sequence: CDR1 MDHEN, CDR2 SYDVKM. Trimming took off 3 bases at V and 5 bases at J, with 2 bases between the two ends. The length of the CDR3 is 10 residues. DNA of the CDR3: TGTGCCAGCAGTTTCAACGAGCAGTACTTC. The encoded protein is CASSFNEQYF.

CDR3 in DNA: TGTGCCAGCAGTCCCCCCCAGGGAGGGGGAAACACCATATATTTT. Residues: CASSPPQGGGNTIYF. The V and J genes are TRBV28 and TRBJ1-3; weak D call: TRBD1 (5 bases). Germline V CDR1 and CDR2: MDHEN, SYDVKM. The CDR3 extends over 15 amino acids. With 5 bases removed from V and 4 bases from J, the gap between germline ends came to 15 bases.

A few counts support this clone. V gene TRBV11-2 combines with J gene TRBJ2-7; 11 nucleotides match TRBD1. Germline-derived CDR1 and CDR2 are SGHAT and FQNNGV. The CDR3 extends over 14 amino acids. J lost 6 bases, V lost 5 bases, and 6 bases had no gene match. The CDR3 is CASSPGTGGAEQYF. The CDR3 DNA reads TGTGCCAGCAGCCCCGGGACAGGGGGGGCCGAGCAGTACTTC.

This chain connects TRBV29-1 to TRBJ2-3; TRBD1 matches at 9 bases. The CDR3 is 16 residues long. Trimming removed 8 bases from V and 0 bases from J; junction bases left unmatched: 12. Germline CDR1 reads SQVTM; CDR2 reads ANQGSEA. In nucleotides, the CDR3 is TGCAGCTCCTGCTACCGGGACAGGGCTAGCACAGATACGCAGTATTTT. Translated, it gives CSSCYRDRASTDTQYF.

The rearrangement uses TRBV28 and TRBJ1-1, with D unclear. This CDR3 is built from 14 residues. Trimming shortened V by 6 bases and J by 1 base, and 12 bases separated the two germline ends. Per germline, CDR1 MDHEN and CDR2 SYDVKM. CDR3 nucleotides: TGTGCCAGCAGAATAGGACTGCGGAACACTGAAGCTTTCTTT. Translated: CASRIGLRNTEAFF. Using reference TRBV28 and TRBJ1-1 for the parts outside the CDR3, the full variable domain is DVKVTQSSRYLVKRTGEKVFLECVQDMDHENMFWYRQDPGLGLRLIYFSYDVKMKEKGDIPEGYSVSREKKERFSLILESASTNQTSMYLCASRIGLRNTEAFFGQGTRLTVV.

The V call is TRBV7-2, the J call TRBJ2-2; TRBD2 agrees at 12 bases. V lost 5 bases and J lost 8; bases outside the gene matches: 12. CDR3 length: 17 residues. CDR1 is SGHTA and CDR2 is FQGNSA in the germline V gene. CDR3 sequence: CASSRGTSGSYGGELFF. Here the CDR3 DNA reads TGTGCCAGCAGCCGAGGGACTAGCGGGTCATACGGGGGGGAGCTGTTTTTT.

The chain joins TRBV5-6 to TRBJ2-7, with 7 nucleotides matching TRBD1. Per the germline V gene, CDR1 is SGHDT and CDR2 is YYEEEE. V shed 1 base and J 5 bases; nucleotides not matched to a gene: 15. The CDR3 contains 17 residues. This CDR3 reads CASSLIGIRDSGHEQYF. The CDR3 DNA is TGTGCCAGCAGCTTGATTGGTATTAGGGACAGCGGCCACGAGCAGTACTTC.